The 4 T cell receptor beta chains given below trace back to one sample, sequenced in a study of cytomegalovirus exposure and HLA in healthy donors (dated by TCRdb to the late 2010s). Receptors were amplified or captured by the immunoSEQ multiplex PCR assay. TCRdb took over this immuneACCESS table, retaining in-frame rearrangements with V and J assigned. Such tables are incomplete; in checked studies, under half of the missing clones stem from an unresolved V gene, and the remainder is unexplained. Recorded for this sample are fewer than 200,000 clones; approximately 86% of them occurred a single time. The top ten hold roughly 2.7% of the sample. Sequences were obtained from PBMCs. The receptors were gathered from a young man in good health and CMV-seropositive.

The chain combines TRBV5-4 with TRBJ2-7, with D possibly being TRBD2 (7 bases). V lost 4 bases to trimming and J lost 6 bases, with 11 bases between them. Germline CDR1 reads SGHNT; CDR2 reads YYREEE (reference sequence). The CDR3 contains 12 residues. The CDR3 DNA reads as TGTGCCAGCAGCGGTAGGGGGGGCGAGCAGTACTTC. Its protein product is CASSGRGGEQYF. Full variable domain (missing parts from reference TRBV5-4 and TRBJ2-7): ETGVTQSPTHLIKTRGQQVTLRCSSQSGHNTVSWYQQALGQGPQFIFQYYREEENGRGNFPPRFSGLQFPNYSSELNVNALELDDSALYLCASSGRGGEQYFGPGTRLTVT.

This rearrangement joins TRBV5-1 to TRBJ2-3; 7 positions agree with TRBD2. This CDR3 is 14 amino acids long. In germline, CDR1 is SGHRS, CDR2 YFSETQ. J gave up 0 bases and V 3 bases, and 1 base lay outside the gene matches. The CDR3 loop reads CASSWGGSTDTQYF. Here the CDR3 DNA reads TGCGCCAGCAGCTGGGGGGGTAGCACAGATACGCAGTATTTT.

The rearrangement links TRBV11-2 to TRBJ2-7; the D is unclear. The CDR3 totals 10 residues. The germline gives CDR1 SGHAT, CDR2 FQNNGV. Trimming left V 4 bases short and J 11 bases short, with 9 bases between. In DNA, the CDR3 is TGTGCCAGCAGCTATTCCCAGGAGTACTTC. The encoded protein is CASSYSQEYF.

This chain joins TRBV28 and TRBJ1-1; D is unclear. V was shortened by 1 base and J by 11 bases, with 17 bases between the two germline ends. The CDR3 has 14 residues. The germline V gene has CDR1 MDHEN and CDR2 SYDVKM. In DNA form, the CDR3 reads TGTGCCAGCAGTTTATACCGTGGCCCCCGCGGTGCTTTCTTT. Protein: CASSLYRGPRGAFF.